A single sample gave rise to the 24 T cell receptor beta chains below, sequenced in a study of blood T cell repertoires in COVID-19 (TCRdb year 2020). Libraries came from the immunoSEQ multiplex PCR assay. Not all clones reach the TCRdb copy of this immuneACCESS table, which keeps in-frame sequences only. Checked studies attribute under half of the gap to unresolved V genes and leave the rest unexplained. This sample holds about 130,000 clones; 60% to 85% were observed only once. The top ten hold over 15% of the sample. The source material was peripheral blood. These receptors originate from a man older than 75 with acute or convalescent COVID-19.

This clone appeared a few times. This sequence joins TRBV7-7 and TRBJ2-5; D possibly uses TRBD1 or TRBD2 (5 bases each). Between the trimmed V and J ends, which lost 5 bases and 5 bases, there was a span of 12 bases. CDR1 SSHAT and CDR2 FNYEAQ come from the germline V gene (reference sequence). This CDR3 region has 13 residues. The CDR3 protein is CASSVGEMETQYF. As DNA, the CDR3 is TGTGCCAGCAGCGTAGGGGAGATGGAGACCCAGTACTTC.

This chain's CDR3 is CASSYMPSRQGSGYTF. The CDR3 DNA follows: TGTGCCAGCAGTTACATGCCCTCACGTCAGGGTTCTGGCTACACCTTC. The gene calls are TRBV6-5 and TRBJ1-2; D perhaps matches TRBD1 (5 bases). The CDR3 spans 16 residues. V was trimmed by 2 bases and J by 7 bases, leaving 20 bases between them. CDR1 and CDR2 from the germline V gene are MNHEY and SVGAGI.

CDR3 nucleotide sequence: TGTGCCAGTCGAGTAGGACAGGGATTAAATTCACCCCTCCACTTT. It yields the protein CASRVGQGLNSPLHF. The chain is built from TRBV27 and TRBJ1-6, with TRBD1 matching over 8 bases. The CDR3 length is 15 residues. With V trimmed by 9 bases and J by 7 bases, 11 bases remained unmatched. Germline-derived CDR1 and CDR2 are MNHEY and SMNVEV (reference sequence).

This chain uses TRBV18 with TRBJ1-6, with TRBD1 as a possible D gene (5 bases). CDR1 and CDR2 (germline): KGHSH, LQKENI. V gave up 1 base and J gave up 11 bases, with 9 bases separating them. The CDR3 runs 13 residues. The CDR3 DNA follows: TGTGCCAGCTCACCACGGTGGGGGGCACCCCTCCACTTT. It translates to CASSPRWGAPLHF.

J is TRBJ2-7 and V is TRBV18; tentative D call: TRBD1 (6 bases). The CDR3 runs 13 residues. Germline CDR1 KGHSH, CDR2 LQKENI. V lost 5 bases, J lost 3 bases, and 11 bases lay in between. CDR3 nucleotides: TGTGCCAGCTCAGGAGACAGGTTCTACGAGCAGTACTTC. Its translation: CASSGDRFYEQYF.

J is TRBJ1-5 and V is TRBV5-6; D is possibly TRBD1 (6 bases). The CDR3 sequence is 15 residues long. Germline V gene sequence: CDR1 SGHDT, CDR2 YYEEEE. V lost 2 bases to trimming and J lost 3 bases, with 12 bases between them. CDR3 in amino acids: CASSFGQLDNQPQHF. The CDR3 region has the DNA TGTGCCAGCAGCTTTGGACAGTTAGACAATCAGCCCCAGCATTTT.

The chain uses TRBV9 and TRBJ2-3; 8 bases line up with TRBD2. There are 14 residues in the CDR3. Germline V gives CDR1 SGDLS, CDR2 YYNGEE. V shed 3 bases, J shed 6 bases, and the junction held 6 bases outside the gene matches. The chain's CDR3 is CASSAGTSFDTQYF. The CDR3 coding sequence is TGTGCCAGCAGCGCTGGGACTAGTTTCGATACGCAGTATTTT.

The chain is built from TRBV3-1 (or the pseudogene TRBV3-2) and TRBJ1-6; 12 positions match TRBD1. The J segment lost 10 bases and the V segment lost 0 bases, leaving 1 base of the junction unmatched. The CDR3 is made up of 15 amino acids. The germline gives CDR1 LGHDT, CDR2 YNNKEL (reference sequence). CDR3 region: CASSQDGTGGSPLHF. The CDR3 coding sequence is TGTGCCAGCAGCCAAGACGGGACAGGGGGCTCACCCCTCCACTTT.

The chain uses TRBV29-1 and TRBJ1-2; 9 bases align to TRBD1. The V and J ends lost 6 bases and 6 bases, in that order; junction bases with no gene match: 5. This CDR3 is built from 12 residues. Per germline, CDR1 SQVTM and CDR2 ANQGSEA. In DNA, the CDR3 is TGCAGCGTCCGGGACAGGGAGAATGGCTACACCTTC. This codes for CSVRDRENGYTF.

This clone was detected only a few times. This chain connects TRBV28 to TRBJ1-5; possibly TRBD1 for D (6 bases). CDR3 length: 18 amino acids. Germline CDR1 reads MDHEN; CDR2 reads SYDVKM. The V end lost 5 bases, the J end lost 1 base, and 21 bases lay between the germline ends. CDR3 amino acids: CASSGDRYPWGSNQPQHF. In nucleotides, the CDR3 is TGTGCCAGCAGTGGTGACAGGTACCCTTGGGGGAGCAATCAGCCCCAGCATTTT.

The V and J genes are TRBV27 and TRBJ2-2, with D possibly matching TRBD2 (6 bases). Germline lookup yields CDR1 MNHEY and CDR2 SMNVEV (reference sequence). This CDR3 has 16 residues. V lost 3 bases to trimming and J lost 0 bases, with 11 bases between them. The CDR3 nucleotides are TGTGCCAGCAGTTTTGGAGGGCAGGCGAACACCGGGGAGCTGTTTTTT. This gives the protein CASSFGGQANTGELFF.

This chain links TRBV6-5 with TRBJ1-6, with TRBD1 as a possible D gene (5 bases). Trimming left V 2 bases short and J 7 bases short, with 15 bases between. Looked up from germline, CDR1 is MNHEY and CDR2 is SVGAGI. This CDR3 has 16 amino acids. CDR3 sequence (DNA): TGTGCCAGCAGTTACCGGACATCTCCAGGGAATTCACCCCTCCACTTT. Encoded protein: CASSYRTSPGNSPLHF.

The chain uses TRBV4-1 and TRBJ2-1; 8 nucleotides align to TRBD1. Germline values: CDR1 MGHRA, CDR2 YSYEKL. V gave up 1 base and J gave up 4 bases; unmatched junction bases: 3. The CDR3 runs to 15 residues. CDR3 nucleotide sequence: TGCGCCAGCAGCCAAGGACAGGGGTTTTACAATGAGCAGTTCTTC. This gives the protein CASSQGQGFYNEQFF.

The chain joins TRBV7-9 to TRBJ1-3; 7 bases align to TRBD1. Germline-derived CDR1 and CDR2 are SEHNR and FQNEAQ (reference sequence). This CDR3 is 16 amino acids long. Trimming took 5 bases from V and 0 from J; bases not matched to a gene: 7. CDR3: CASSARDRHSGNTIYF. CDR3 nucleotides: TGTGCCAGCAGCGCCAGGGACAGACACTCTGGAAACACCATATATTTT.

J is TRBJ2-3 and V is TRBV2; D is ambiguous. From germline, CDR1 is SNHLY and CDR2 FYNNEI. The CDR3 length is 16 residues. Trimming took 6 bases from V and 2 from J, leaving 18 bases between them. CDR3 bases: TGTGCCAGCAGAGACCCCACGGAGAGACCCACAGATACGCAGTATTTT. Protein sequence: CASRDPTERPTDTQYF.

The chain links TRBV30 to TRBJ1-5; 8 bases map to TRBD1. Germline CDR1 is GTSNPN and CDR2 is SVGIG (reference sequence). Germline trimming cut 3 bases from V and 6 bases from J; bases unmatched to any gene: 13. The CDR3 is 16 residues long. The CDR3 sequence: CAWSERGTGLRQPQHF. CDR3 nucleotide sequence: TGTGCCTGGAGCGAACGCGGGACAGGTTTACGTCAGCCCCAGCATTTT. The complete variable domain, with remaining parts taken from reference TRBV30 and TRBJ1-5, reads SQTIHQWPATLVQPVGSPLSLECTVEGTSNPNLYWYRQAAGRGLQLLFYSVGIGQISSEVPQNLSASRPQDRQFILSSKKLLLSDSGFYLCAWSERGTGLRQPQHFGDGTRLSIL.

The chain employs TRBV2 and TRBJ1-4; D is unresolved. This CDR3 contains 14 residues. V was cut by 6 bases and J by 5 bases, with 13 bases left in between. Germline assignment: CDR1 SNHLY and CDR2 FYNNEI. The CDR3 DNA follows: TGTGCCAGCAGCCTGGGCAACTCCAATGAAAAACTGTTTTTT. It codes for CASSLGNSNEKLFF.

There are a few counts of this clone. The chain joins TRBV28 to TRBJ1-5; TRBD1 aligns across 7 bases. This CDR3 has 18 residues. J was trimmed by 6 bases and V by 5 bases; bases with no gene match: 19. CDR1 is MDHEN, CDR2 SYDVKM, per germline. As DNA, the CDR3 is TGTGCCAGCAGTGCCCGCTCGACAGGGTTTAAGCTCATTCAGCCCCAGCATTTT. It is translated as CASSARSTGFKLIQPQHF. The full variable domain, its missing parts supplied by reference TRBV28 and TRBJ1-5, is DVKVTQSSRYLVKRTGEKVFLECVQDMDHENMFWYRQDPGLGLRLIYFSYDVKMKEKGDIPEGYSVSREKKERFSLILESASTNQTSMYLCASSARSTGFKLIQPQHFGDGTRLSIL.

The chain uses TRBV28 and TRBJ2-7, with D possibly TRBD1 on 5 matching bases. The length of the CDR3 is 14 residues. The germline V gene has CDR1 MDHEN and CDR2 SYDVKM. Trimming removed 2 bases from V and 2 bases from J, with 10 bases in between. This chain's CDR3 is CASSLSGAPYEQYF. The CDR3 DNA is TGTGCCAGCAGTTTAAGTGGGGCCCCCTACGAGCAGTACTTC.

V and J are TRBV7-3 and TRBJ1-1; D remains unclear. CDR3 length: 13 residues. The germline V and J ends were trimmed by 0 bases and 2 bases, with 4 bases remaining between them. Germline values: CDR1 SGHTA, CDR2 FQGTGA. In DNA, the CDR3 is TGTGCCAGCAGCTTAACGAGAAACACTGAAGCTTTCTTT. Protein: CASSLTRNTEAFF.

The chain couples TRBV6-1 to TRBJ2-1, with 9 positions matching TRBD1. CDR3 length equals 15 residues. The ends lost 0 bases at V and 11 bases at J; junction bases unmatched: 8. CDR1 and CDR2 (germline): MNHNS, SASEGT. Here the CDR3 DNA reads TGTGCCAGCAGTGAAGCGCGACAGGGGGGTAGAAAGCAGTTCTTC. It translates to CASSEARQGGRKQFF.

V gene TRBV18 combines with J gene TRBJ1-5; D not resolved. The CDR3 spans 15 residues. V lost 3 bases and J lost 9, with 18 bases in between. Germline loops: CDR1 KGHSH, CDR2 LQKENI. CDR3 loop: CASSPSTENITPQHF. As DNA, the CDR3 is TGTGCCAGCTCACCGAGCACGGAGAACATCACGCCCCAGCATTTT. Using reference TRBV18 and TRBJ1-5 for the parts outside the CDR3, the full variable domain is NAGVMQNPRHLVRRRGQEARLRCSPMKGHSHVYWYRQLPEEGLKFMVYLQKENIIDESGMPKERFSAEFPKEGPSILRIQQVVRGDSAAYFCASSPSTENITPQHFGDGTRLSIL.

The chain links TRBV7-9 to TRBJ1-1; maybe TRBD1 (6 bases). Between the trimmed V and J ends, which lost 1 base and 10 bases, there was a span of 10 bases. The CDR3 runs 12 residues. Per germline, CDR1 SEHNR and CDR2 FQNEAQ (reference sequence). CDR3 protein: CASSLDREGAFF. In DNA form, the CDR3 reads TGTGCCAGCAGCTTAGACAGGGAAGGAGCTTTCTTT.

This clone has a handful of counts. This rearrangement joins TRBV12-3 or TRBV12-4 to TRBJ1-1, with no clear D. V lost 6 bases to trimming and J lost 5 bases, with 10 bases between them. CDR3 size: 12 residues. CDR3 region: CASRAVYTEAFF. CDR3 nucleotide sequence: TGTGCCAGCAGAGCCGTTTATACTGAAGCTTTCTTT.